One sample yielded the 9 T cell receptor beta chains listed below, sequenced in a study of graft-versus-host responses after intestinal transplantation (dated by TCRdb to the early 2020s). Dithiothreitol, EDTA incubations and collagenase D digestion were used to isolate intraepithelial and lamina propria lymphocytes from graft specimens. Libraries were prepared through the immunoSEQ multiplex PCR assay. The table comes from immuneACCESS by way of TCRdb, which keeps in-frame sequences with V and J called. Part of the clones is missing from these tables; in studies checked, under half for an unresolved V gene and the rest for unknown reasons. The sample includes some 7,700 clones, with nearly 85% observed a single time. The top ten clonotypes cover roughly 10% of the sample. Sequences were derived from ileum tissue, sampled 120 to 130 days after transplant. The source of these receptors is a human patient who received an intestinal transplant, so some T cells may come from the graft donor.

Written as DNA, the CDR3 is TGTGCCAGCAGCTTAGAAGTGCGGACAGGGTTTAATATTCGAAATTCACCCCTCCACTTT. Translating it yields CASSLEVRTGFNIRNSPLHF. The chain has TRBV11-2 and TRBJ1-6; 8 positions agree with TRBD1. The CDR3 is 20 amino acids. Germline V lookup: CDR1 SGHAT, CDR2 FQNNGV. The V segment lost 0 bases and the J segment 7 bases; nucleotides outside the gene matches: 17. Full variable domain (remainder filled in from reference TRBV11-2 and TRBJ1-6): EAGVAQSPRYKIIEKRQSVAFWCNPISGHATLYWYQQILGQGPKLLIQFQNNGVVDDSQLPKDRFSAERLKGVDSTLKIQPAKLEDSAVYLCASSLEVRTGFNIRNSPLHFGNGTRLTVT.

This sequence joins TRBV9 and TRBJ1-3; D is possibly TRBD1 (6 bases). In germline, CDR1 is SGDLS, CDR2 YYNGEE. The CDR3 is 15 residues long. The ends were cut back, 0 bases at V and 0 bases at J, with 7 bases in the middle. The CDR3 here is CASSVGTASGNTIYF. CDR3 sequence (DNA): TGTGCCAGCAGCGTAGGGACAGCCTCTGGAAACACCATATATTTT.

The V call is TRBV5-6, the J call TRBJ1-2, with 10 nucleotides matching TRBD1. J gave up 8 bases and V 3 bases, and 7 bases lay outside the gene matches. Germline V gene lookup returns CDR1 SGHDT and CDR2 YYEEEE. This CDR3 contains 14 residues. Written as DNA, the CDR3 is TGTGCCAGCAGCTGGGGACAGGGGTGGGTCGGCTACACCTTC. Translation gives CASSWGQGWVGYTF.

The rearrangement joins TRBV11-2 to TRBJ2-7; D gene uncertain. The CDR3 covers 14 residues. Germline V gene sequence: CDR1 SGHAT, CDR2 FQNNGV. V was cut by 5 bases and J by 3 bases, with 14 bases left in between. In DNA form, the CDR3 reads TGTGCCAGCAGCCCAGAAGGTGGGTTCTACGAGCAGTACTTC. This translates into CASSPEGGFYEQYF. Based on the CDR3 plus reference TRBV11-2 and TRBJ2-7, the full variable domain is EAGVAQSPRYKIIEKRQSVAFWCNPISGHATLYWYQQILGQGPKLLIQFQNNGVVDDSQLPKDRFSAERLKGVDSTLKIQPAKLEDSAVYLCASSPEGGFYEQYFGPGTRLTVT.

This rearrangement joins TRBV2 to TRBJ2-3, with 8 bases fitting TRBD1. V lost 6 bases, J lost 7 bases, and 12 bases stayed unmatched. From germline, CDR1 is SNHLY and CDR2 FYNNEI. The CDR3 contains 15 residues. This CDR3 is CASRAGQVESHTQYF. The CDR3 coding sequence is TGTGCCAGCAGGGCGGGACAGGTCGAAAGTCATACGCAGTATTTT.

The V gene is TRBV28, the J gene TRBJ2-7; 11 bases fit TRBD1. CDR3 length equals 15 residues. Germline CDR1 and CDR2: MDHEN and SYDVKM. V was pared by 5 bases and J by 3 bases, with 6 bases of the junction left unmatched. CDR3 DNA: TGTGCCAGCAGTAGAACCGGGACAGGGGGCTACGAGCAGTACTTC. Its translation: CASSRTGTGGYEQYF.

This clone has only a few counts. The rearrangement links TRBV30 to TRBJ1-1; D is undetermined. Looked up from germline, CDR1 is GTSNPN and CDR2 is SVGIG (reference sequence). V lost 8 bases and J lost 1, with 11 bases in between. The CDR3 totals 12 residues. The CDR3 DNA sequence: TGTGCCGGTATAATAAAGAACACTGAAGCTTTCTTT. The encoded protein is CAGIIKNTEAFF. The whole variable domain, remainder taken from reference TRBV30 and TRBJ1-1, is SQTIHQWPATLVQPVGSPLSLECTVEGTSNPNLYWYRQAAGRGLQLLFYSVGIGQISSEVPQNLSASRPQDRQFILSSKKLLLSDSGFYLCAGIIKNTEAFFGQGTRLTVV.

This clone was found once. The chain carries TRBV19 and TRBJ2-2; D is tentatively TRBD1 or TRBD2 (6 bases each). V shed 3 bases and J shed 1 base, with 12 bases lying between them. In germline, CDR1 is LNHDA, CDR2 SQIVND (reference sequence). The CDR3 contains 16 residues. The CDR3: CASSIDGGGNTGELFF. The DNA of the CDR3 is TGTGCCAGTAGTATTGATGGAGGGGGGAACACCGGGGAGCTGTTTTTT.

In this sample, this clone turned up a few times. The chain employs TRBV18 and TRBJ2-7; TRBD2 agrees at 11 bases. In germline, CDR1 is KGHSH, CDR2 LQKENI. The CDR3 covers 15 residues. The ends lost 3 bases at V and 0 bases at J; junction bases unmatched: 1. The CDR3 protein is CASSPLAGGSYEQYF. As DNA, the CDR3 is TGTGCCAGCTCACCCCTAGCGGGAGGCTCCTACGAGCAGTACTTC.